A single sample is the source of the 29 T cell receptor beta chains below, sequenced in a study of cytomegalovirus exposure and HLA in healthy donors. Researchers ran the PCR with 60 Vbeta and 13 Jbeta primers. Assay used: immunoSEQ multiplex PCR; TCRdb lists only in-frame clones, some missing. The sample shows under 200,000 clones, about 80% of them seen only once. Sequenced input: PBMCs. These receptors were collected from a woman in her twenties or thirties in good health and CMV-seropositive.

The chain joins TRBV9 to TRBJ1-4, with 8 nucleotides matching TRBD1. Germline loops: CDR1 SGDLS, CDR2 YYNGEE. Trimming at V came to 4 bases and at J to 7 bases, leaving 9 bases not matched to a gene. This CDR3 spans 15 amino acids. In nucleotides, the CDR3 is TGTGCCAGCAGCCCCCTGGCAGGGGGCGGTGAAAAACTGTTTTTT. This codes for CASSPLAGGGEKLFF.

This sequence joins TRBV7-3 and TRBJ1-5; 9 bases agree with TRBD1. Germline trimming cut 6 bases from V and 0 bases from J; bases unmatched to any gene: 15. Germline CDR1 is SGHTA and CDR2 is FQGTGA. The CDR3 loop spans 19 amino acids. In nucleotides, the CDR3 is TGTGCCAGCAGACAAATACCGGGACAGGGAAAGTATAGCAATCAGCCCCAGCATTTT. It yields the protein CASRQIPGQGKYSNQPQHF.

V usage is TRBV15 and J usage is TRBJ2-2; 7 bases agree with TRBD2. V dropped 5 bases and J dropped 6; count of bases not matched to a gene: 6. Germline V gene data show CDR1 as LNHNV and CDR2 as YYDKDF (reference sequence). The CDR3 has 14 amino acids. The CDR3 nucleotides read TGTGCCACCAGCCTCCACACTAGCGCCGGGGAGCTGTTTTTT. Translating it yields CATSLHTSAGELFF.

The genes are TRBV19 and TRBJ2-7, with D tentatively TRBD2 (6 bases). CDR1 is LNHDA and CDR2 is SQIVND in the germline V gene (reference sequence). The V end was cut by 6 bases, the J end by 2 bases, with 17 bases between. The CDR3 loop spans 15 amino acids. The CDR3 bases are TGTGCCAGTAGCTTCTTCCCGACGGGGGCCTACGAGCAGTACTTC. Encoded protein: CASSFFPTGAYEQYF.

The genes are TRBV30 and TRBJ1-3; weak D call: TRBD1 (5 bases). The ends were cut back, 2 bases at V and 4 bases at J, with 12 bases in the middle. Germline V CDR1 and CDR2: GTSNPN, SVGIG (reference sequence). This CDR3 spans 14 amino acids. The CDR3 sequence: CAWSIWAGGNTIYF. In nucleotides, the CDR3 is TGTGCCTGGAGTATCTGGGCAGGGGGAAACACCATATATTTT.

This chain uses TRBV27 with TRBJ2-3, with TRBD1 as a possible D gene (5 bases). Germline CDR1 reads MNHEY; CDR2 reads SMNVEV (reference sequence). The CDR3 runs to 14 residues. V was shortened by 4 bases and J by 5 bases, with 13 bases between the two germline ends. CDR3 bases: TGTGCCAGCAGTTATTGGGGCGGAGAAGATACGCAGTATTTT. Translating it yields CASSYWGGEDTQYF.

This clone appeared once. J is TRBJ2-1 and V is TRBV14; the match to TRBD2 covers 13 bases. The CDR3 has 15 residues. Germline V gene data show CDR1 as SGHDN and CDR2 as FVKESK. V dropped 5 bases and J dropped 6; count of bases not matched to a gene: 4. The CDR3 DNA reads as TGTGCCAGCAGCTTCACTAGCGGGAGGGCCAATGAGCAGTTCTTC. Translated, it gives CASSFTSGRANEQFF.

This clone came up a few times. The rearrangement joins TRBV5-6 to TRBJ2-3, with a weak D call TRBD1 (6 bases). CDR3 length equals 15 residues. V was cut by 2 bases and J by 3 bases, with 13 bases left in between. Per germline, CDR1 SGHDT and CDR2 YYEEEE. In DNA, the CDR3 is TGTGCCAGCAGCTTACAGGGAATACGGACAGATACGCAGTATTTT. It translates to CASSLQGIRTDTQYF.

J is TRBJ1-1 and V is TRBV14, with 9 bases aligning to TRBD1. The trim removed 0 bases at V and 0 bases at J, leaving 11 bases unmatched. Per the germline V gene, CDR1 is SGHDN and CDR2 is FVKESK. This CDR3 spans 19 amino acids. In nucleotides, the CDR3 is TGTGCCAGCAGCCAAGAATGGATTGGACAGGGGTTCATGAACACTGAAGCTTTCTTT. As protein: CASSQEWIGQGFMNTEAFF.

This chain uses TRBV15 with TRBJ1-2; 7 bases match TRBD1. Trimming cost V 0 bases and J 0 bases; bases outside gene matches: 10. The CDR3 is made up of 18 amino acids. Per germline, CDR1 LNHNV and CDR2 YYDKDF (reference sequence). Here the CDR3 DNA reads TGTGCCACCAGCAGAGATCTGGTCGGGACAGACTCTAACTATGGCTACACCTTC. Protein: CATSRDLVGTDSNYGYTF.

V usage is TRBV28 and J usage is TRBJ1-5; D unresolved. The length of the CDR3 is 12 residues. V was pared by 8 bases and J by 2 bases, with 7 bases between. Germline CDR1 reads MDHEN; CDR2 reads SYDVKM. The DNA for the CDR3 is TGTGCCAGCGGCACGCGCAATCAGCCCCAGCATTTT. This codes for CASGTRNQPQHF.

The rearrangement links TRBV7-2 to TRBJ2-1; 8 bases agree with TRBD2. This CDR3 contains 14 residues. Trimming took 5 bases from V and 10 from J; bases not matched to a gene: 10. Germline CDR1 reads SGHTA; CDR2 reads FQGNSA. The CDR3 sequence: CASSRGVVAGEQFF. The CDR3 nucleotides are TGTGCCAGCAGCCGAGGGGTAGTAGCGGGAGAGCAGTTCTTC. The entire variable domain, with the rest obtained from reference TRBV7-2 and TRBJ2-1, is as follows: GAGVSQSPSNKVTEKGKDVELRCDPISGHTALYWYRQSLGQGLEFLIYFQGNSAPDKSGLPSDRFSAERTGGSVSTLTIQRTQQEDSAVYLCASSRGVVAGEQFFGPGTRLTVL.

CDR3 region: CASSLVAGDYNEQFF. The CDR3 region has the DNA TGCGCCAGCAGCTTGGTTGCGGGGGATTACAATGAGCAGTTCTTC. The chain couples TRBV5-1 to TRBJ2-1; 7 bases line up with TRBD2. J gave up 4 bases and V 0 bases, and 4 bases lay outside the gene matches. The CDR3 is 15 residues long. Looked up from germline, CDR1 is SGHRS and CDR2 is YFSETQ.

This clone came up a few times. The CDR3 protein is CASSLTGGGNEQFF. CDR3 in DNA: TGTGCCAGCAGCTTGACAGGCGGCGGCAATGAGCAGTTCTTC. The V and J genes are TRBV5-6 and TRBJ2-1; D perhaps matches TRBD1 (5 bases). Per germline, CDR1 SGHDT and CDR2 YYEEEE. Trimming shortened V by 1 base and J by 6 bases, and 11 bases separated the two germline ends. CDR3 size: 14 residues.

This clone turned up a few times. The chain employs TRBV4-1 and TRBJ1-5, with D possibly being TRBD1 (6 bases). CDR1 MGHRA and CDR2 YSYEKL come from the germline V gene. The CDR3 consists of 15 residues. V was cut by 0 bases and J by 3 bases, with 9 bases left in between. This chain's CDR3 is CASSQDRTANQPQHF. Here the CDR3 DNA reads TGCGCCAGCAGCCAAGATAGGACAGCCAATCAGCCCCAGCATTTT.

This clone appeared once. The chain is built from TRBV7-6 and TRBJ2-1, with 14 bases identical to TRBD2. The CDR3 has 17 residues. Germline V gene lookup returns CDR1 SGHVS and CDR2 FNYEAQ. The trim removed 4 bases at V and 12 bases at J, leaving 14 bases unmatched. The CDR3 coding sequence is TGTGCCAGCAGCTCCAATCCCGGACTAGCGGGAGGACCGGCGCAGTTCTTC. This codes for CASSSNPGLAGGPAQFF.

Regarding this clone: The sample carries other DNA sequences with the same CDR3. V is TRBV6-1 and J is TRBJ2-7; 7 positions match TRBD1. V lost 4 bases to trimming and J lost 3 bases; unmatched junction nucleotides: 6. The CDR3 loop spans 14 amino acids. CDR1 and CDR2 (germline): MNHNS, SASEGT. This CDR3 reads CASSGRGQSYEQYF. For the CDR3, the DNA is TGTGCCAGCAGTGGCCGGGGACAGAGCTACGAGCAGTACTTC.

The chain employs TRBV19 and TRBJ1-2, with 7 positions matching TRBD1. The CDR3 totals 13 residues. Trimming took 8 bases from V and 5 from J; bases not matched to a gene: 8. In germline, CDR1 is LNHDA, CDR2 SQIVND (reference sequence). DNA of the CDR3: TGTGCCAGTGGCGAGGGGGCAGGATATGGCTACACCTTC. Translating gives CASGEGAGYGYTF. Based on the CDR3 plus reference TRBV19 and TRBJ1-2, the full variable domain is DGGITQSPKYLFRKEGQNVTLSCEQNLNHDAMYWYRQDPGQGLRLIYYSQIVNDFQKGDIAEGYSVSREKKESFPLTVTSAQKNPTAFYLCASGEGAGYGYTFGSGTRLTVV.

On this clone itself: The junction and the germline gene differ at one end; a read error may be behind it. This sequence joins TRBV7-9 and TRBJ1-1, with a possible D match to TRBD1 (5 bases). Per the germline V gene, CDR1 is SEHNR and CDR2 is FQNEAQ (reference sequence). There are 14 residues in the CDR3. The CDR3 DNA is TGTTCCAGCTCCTGGGGCTTGGTGGACACTGAAGCTTTCTTT. As protein: CSSSWGLVDTEAFF.

This clone was seen more than once but under ten times. V usage is TRBV6-1 and J usage is TRBJ2-1; TRBD2 matches at 9 bases. This CDR3 has 15 residues. With 7 bases clipped from V and 6 bases from J, the junction kept 10 bases outside the gene matches. Germline lookup yields CDR1 MNHNS and CDR2 SASEGT. CDR3 loop: CASIPTTSGFNEQFF. As DNA, the CDR3 is TGTGCCAGCATCCCTACGACTAGCGGATTCAATGAGCAGTTCTTC.

The gene calls are TRBV28 and TRBJ1-6; D is possibly TRBD1 (5 bases). CDR3 length: 15 residues. In germline, CDR1 is MDHEN, CDR2 SYDVKM. V was shortened by 1 base and J by 7 bases, with 11 bases between the two germline ends. The CDR3 spells CASSLSGGENSPLHF. CDR3 DNA: TGTGCCAGCAGTTTATCGGGAGGGGAGAATTCACCCCTCCACTTT.

V gene TRBV9 combines with J gene TRBJ1-1; D uncertain. Germline V gene data show CDR1 as SGDLS and CDR2 as YYNGEE. V was cut by 4 bases and J by 0 bases, with 7 bases left in between. CDR3 length equals 13 residues. The CDR3 DNA follows: TGTGCCAGCAGCTCTCAGGTGAACACTGAAGCTTTCTTT. Its protein is CASSSQVNTEAFF.

V is TRBV11-3 and J is TRBJ2-3, with TRBD2 as a possible D gene (7 bases). This CDR3 spans 15 amino acids. The ends were cut back, 2 bases at V and 2 bases at J, with 11 bases in the middle. Germline values: CDR1 SGHNT, CDR2 YENEEA. CDR3 sequence (DNA): TGTGCCAGCAGCTTAAAGGGGGGGCCCACAGATACGCAGTATTTT. As protein: CASSLKGGPTDTQYF.

The sample holds one count of this clone. The V gene is TRBV11-3, the J gene TRBJ1-3; D not resolved. Trimming removed 5 bases from V and 0 bases from J, with 11 bases in between. Germline lookup yields CDR1 SGHNT and CDR2 YENEEA. The CDR3 runs 15 residues. In DNA, the CDR3 is TGTGCCAGCAGCCGCCGGGCGGGCTCTGGAAACACCATATATTTT. Residues: CASSRRAGSGNTIYF. Complete variable domain (other parts from reference TRBV11-3 and TRBJ1-3): EAGVVQSPRYKIIEKKQPVAFWCNPISGHNTLYWYLQNLGQGPELLIRYENEEAVDDSQLPKDRFSAERLKGVDSTLKIQPAELGDSAVYLCASSRRAGSGNTIYFGEGSWLTVV.

As to this clone: The same CDR3 arises from other DNA sequences in this sample as well. The chain carries TRBV18 and TRBJ2-5; TRBD1 is a possible D gene (6 bases). V was cut by 3 bases and J by 5 bases, with 7 bases left in between. Germline lookup yields CDR1 KGHSH and CDR2 LQKENI. This CDR3 is built from 12 residues. CDR3 loop: CASSPRGETQYF. The CDR3, as DNA: TGTGCCAGCTCACCGAGGGGGGAGACCCAGTACTTC. Looking up the rest from reference TRBV18 and TRBJ2-5 gives the full variable domain: NAGVMQNPRHLVRRRGQEARLRCSPMKGHSHVYWYRQLPEEGLKFMVYLQKENIIDESGMPKERFSAEFPKEGPSILRIQQVVRGDSAAYFCASSPRGETQYFGPGTRLLVL.

The CDR3 region is CASSLVRTNEKLFF. The CDR3 nucleotides are TGTGCCAGCAGCTTAGTGAGGACTAATGAAAAACTGTTTTTT. J is TRBJ1-4 and V is TRBV7-8; D gene unclear. V was shortened by 1 base and J by 2 bases, with 5 bases between the two germline ends. This CDR3 has 14 residues. The germline V gene encodes CDR1 SGHVS and CDR2 FQNEAQ.

This chain links TRBV6-1 with TRBJ2-2; 7 bases match TRBD2. Germline V lookup: CDR1 MNHNS, CDR2 SASEGT. J gave up 6 bases and V 6 bases, and 10 bases lay outside the gene matches. The CDR3 has 15 amino acids. The CDR3, as DNA: TGTGCCAGCAGCGTTACCGGGGGGAGCTCCGGGGAGCTGTTTTTT. Encoded protein: CASSVTGGSSGELFF.

V is TRBV7-8 and J is TRBJ2-7; 8 bases fit TRBD2. V lost 1 base to trimming and J lost 5 bases; unmatched junction nucleotides: 4. From germline, CDR1 is SGHVS and CDR2 FQNEAQ. The CDR3 length is 14 residues. This CDR3 reads CASSLGGGYNEQYF. In DNA, the CDR3 is TGTGCCAGCAGCTTAGGCGGGGGGTACAACGAGCAGTACTTC.

This sequence joins TRBV7-9 and TRBJ2-1; 7 nucleotides line up with TRBD2. This CDR3 is built from 13 residues. CDR1 and CDR2 from the germline V gene are SEHNR and FQNEAQ (reference sequence). Germline trimming cut 0 bases from V and 11 bases from J; bases unmatched to any gene: 4. The CDR3 sequence is CASSLAGTKKQFF. The CDR3 DNA reads TGTGCCAGCAGCTTAGCGGGGACTAAAAAGCAGTTCTTC.